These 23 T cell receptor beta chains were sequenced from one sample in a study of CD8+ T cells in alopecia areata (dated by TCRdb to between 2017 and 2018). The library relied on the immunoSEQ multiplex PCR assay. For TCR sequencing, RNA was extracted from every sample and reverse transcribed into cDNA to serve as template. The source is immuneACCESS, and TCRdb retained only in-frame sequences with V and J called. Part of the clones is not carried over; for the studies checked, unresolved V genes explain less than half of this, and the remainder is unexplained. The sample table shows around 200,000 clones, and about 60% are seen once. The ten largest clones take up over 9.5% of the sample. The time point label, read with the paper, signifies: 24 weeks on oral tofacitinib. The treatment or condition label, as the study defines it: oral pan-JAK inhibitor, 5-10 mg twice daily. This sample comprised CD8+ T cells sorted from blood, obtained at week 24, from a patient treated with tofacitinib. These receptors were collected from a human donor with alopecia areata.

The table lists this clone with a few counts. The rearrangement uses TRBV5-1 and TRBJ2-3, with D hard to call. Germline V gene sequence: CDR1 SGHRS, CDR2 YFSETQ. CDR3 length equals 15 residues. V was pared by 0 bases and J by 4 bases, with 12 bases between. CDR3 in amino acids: CASSLEFQGADTQYF. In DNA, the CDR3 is TGCGCCAGCAGCTTGGAGTTCCAAGGCGCAGATACGCAGTATTTT.

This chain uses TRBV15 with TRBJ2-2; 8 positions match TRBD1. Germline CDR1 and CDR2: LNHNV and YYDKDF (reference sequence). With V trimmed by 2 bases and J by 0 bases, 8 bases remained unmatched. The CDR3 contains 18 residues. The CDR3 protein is CATSRNPRGPPNTGELFF. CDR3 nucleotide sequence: TGTGCCACCAGCAGAAATCCCAGGGGGCCCCCGAACACCGGGGAGCTGTTTTTT.

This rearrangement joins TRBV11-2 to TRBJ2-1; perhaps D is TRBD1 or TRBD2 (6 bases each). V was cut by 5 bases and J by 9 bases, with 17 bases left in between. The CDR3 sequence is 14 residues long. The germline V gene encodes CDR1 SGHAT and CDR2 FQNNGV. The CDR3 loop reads CASSPSRGRGEQFF. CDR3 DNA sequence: TGTGCCAGCAGCCCGAGCCGGGGGCGGGGTGAGCAGTTCTTC.

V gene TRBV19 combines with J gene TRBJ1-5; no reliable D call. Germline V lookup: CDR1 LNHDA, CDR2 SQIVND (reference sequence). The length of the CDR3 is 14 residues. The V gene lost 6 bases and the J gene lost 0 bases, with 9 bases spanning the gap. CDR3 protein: CASRHSYSNQPQHF. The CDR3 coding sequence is TGTGCCAGTAGGCACAGCTATAGCAATCAGCCCCAGCATTTT.

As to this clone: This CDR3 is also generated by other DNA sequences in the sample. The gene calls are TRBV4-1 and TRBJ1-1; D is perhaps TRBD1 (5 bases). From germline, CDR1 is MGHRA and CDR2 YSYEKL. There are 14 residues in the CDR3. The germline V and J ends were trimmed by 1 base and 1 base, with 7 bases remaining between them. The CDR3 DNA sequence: TGCGCCAGCAGCCAAGGGGGGGGGAACACTGAAGCTTTCTTT. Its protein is CASSQGGGNTEAFF.

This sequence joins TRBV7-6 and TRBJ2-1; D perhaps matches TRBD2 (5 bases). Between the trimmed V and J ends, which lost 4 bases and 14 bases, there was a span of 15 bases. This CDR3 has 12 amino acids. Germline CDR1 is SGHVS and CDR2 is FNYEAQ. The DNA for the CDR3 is TGTGCCAGCAGCTCATCCGGGATACCGGAGTTCTTC. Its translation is CASSSSGIPEFF.

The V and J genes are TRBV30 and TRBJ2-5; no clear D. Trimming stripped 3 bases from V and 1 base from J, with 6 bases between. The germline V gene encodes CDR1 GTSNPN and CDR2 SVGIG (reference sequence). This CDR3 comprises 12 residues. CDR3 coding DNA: TGTGCCTGGAGGGGTGCCCAAGAGACCCAGTACTTC. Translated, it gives CAWRGAQETQYF.

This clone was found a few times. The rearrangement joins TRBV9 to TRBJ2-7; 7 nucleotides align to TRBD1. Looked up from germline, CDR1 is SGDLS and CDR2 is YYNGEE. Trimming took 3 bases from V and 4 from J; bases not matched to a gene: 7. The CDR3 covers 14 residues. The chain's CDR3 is CASSATGVSYEQYF. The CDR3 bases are TGTGCCAGCAGCGCAACAGGGGTTTCGTACGAGCAGTACTTC.

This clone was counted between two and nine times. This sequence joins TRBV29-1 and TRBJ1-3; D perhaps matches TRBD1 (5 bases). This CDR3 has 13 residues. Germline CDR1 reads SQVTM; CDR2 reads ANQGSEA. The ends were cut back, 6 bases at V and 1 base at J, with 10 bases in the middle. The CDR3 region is CSVDTGSGNTIYF. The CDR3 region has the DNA TGCAGCGTGGACACGGGATCTGGAAACACCATATATTTT.

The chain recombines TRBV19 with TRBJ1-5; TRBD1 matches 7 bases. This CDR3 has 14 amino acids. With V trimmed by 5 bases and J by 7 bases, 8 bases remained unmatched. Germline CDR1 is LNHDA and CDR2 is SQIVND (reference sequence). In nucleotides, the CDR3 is TGTGCCAGTAGTCCGACAGGGTCAGGACAGCCCCAGCATTTT. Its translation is CASSPTGSGQPQHF.

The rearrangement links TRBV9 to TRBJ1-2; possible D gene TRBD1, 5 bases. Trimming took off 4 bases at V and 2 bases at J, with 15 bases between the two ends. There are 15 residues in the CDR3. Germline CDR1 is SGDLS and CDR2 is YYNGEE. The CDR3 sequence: CASSPLGVINYGYTF. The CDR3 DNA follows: TGTGCCAGCAGCCCATTGGGGGTTATAAACTATGGCTACACCTTC.

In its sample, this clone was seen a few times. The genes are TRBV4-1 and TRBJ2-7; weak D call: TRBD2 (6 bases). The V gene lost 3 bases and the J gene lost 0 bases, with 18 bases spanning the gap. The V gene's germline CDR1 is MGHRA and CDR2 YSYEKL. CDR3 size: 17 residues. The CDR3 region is CASSHAPGGRASYEQYF. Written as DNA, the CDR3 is TGCGCCAGCAGCCATGCCCCAGGAGGGCGCGCCTCCTACGAGCAGTACTTC.

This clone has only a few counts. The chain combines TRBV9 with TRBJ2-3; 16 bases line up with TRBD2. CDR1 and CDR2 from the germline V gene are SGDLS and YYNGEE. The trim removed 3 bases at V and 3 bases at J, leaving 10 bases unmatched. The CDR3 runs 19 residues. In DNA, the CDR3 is TGTGCCAGCAGCGGACGCAGGGGACTAGCGGGGGGGCCAACAGATACGCAGTATTTT. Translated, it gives CASSGRRGLAGGPTDTQYF.

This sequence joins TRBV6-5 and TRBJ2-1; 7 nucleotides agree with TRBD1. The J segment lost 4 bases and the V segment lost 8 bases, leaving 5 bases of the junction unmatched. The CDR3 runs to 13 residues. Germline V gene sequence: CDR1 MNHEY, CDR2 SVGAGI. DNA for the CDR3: TGTGCCAGCTTGGGCAGGGGGTACAATGAGCAGTTCTTC. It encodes CASLGRGYNEQFF.

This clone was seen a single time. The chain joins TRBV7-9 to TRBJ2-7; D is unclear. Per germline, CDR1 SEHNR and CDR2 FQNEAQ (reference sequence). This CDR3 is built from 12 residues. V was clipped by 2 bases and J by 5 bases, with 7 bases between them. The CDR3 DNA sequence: TGTGCCAGCAGCTTATTCCGGGACGAGCAGTACTTC. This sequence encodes CASSLFRDEQYF.

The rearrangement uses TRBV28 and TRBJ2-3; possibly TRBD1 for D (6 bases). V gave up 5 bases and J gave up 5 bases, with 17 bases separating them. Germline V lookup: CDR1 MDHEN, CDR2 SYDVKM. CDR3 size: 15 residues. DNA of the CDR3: TGTGCCAGCAGTCCCCTCCAGGGGTATGGAGATACGCAGTATTTT. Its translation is CASSPLQGYGDTQYF.

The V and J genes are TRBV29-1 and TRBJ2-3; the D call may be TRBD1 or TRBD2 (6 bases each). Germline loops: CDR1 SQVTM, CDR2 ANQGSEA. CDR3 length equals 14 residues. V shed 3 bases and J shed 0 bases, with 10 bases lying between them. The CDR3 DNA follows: TGCAGCGTTGAGACGGGGGCAAGCACAGATACGCAGTATTTT. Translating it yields CSVETGASTDTQYF.

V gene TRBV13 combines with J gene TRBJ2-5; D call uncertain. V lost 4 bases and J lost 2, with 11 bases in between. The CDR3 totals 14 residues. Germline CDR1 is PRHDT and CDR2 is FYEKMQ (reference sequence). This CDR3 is CASSSRDVQETQYF. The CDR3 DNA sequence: TGTGCCAGCAGCTCACGAGATGTACAAGAGACCCAGTACTTC.

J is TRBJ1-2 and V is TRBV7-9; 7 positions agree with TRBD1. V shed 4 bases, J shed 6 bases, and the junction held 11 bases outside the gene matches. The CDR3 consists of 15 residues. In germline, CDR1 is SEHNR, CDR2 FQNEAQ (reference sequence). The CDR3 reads CASSSDRQGRDGYTF. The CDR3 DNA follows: TGTGCCAGCAGCTCCGACCGACAGGGCAGGGATGGCTACACCTTC.

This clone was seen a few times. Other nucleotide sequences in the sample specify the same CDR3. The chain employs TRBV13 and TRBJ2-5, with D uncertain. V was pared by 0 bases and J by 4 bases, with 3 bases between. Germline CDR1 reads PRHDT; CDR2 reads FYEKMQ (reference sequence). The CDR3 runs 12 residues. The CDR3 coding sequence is TGTGCCAGCAGCTTAGGCCGAGAGACCCAGTACTTC. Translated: CASSLGRETQYF.

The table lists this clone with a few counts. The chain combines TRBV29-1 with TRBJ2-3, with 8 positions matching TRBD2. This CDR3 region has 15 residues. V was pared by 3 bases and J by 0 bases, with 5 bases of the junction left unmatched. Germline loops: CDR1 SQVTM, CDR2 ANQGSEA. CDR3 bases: TGCAGCGTTGAGGAAGCGGGGGAGAGCACAGATACGCAGTATTTT. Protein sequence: CSVEEAGESTDTQYF.

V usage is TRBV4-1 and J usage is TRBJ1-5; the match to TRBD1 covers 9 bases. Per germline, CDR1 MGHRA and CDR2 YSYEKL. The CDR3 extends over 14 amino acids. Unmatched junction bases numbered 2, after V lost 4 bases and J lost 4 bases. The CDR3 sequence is CASSPGQGNQPQHF. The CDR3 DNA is TGCGCCAGCAGCCCCGGACAGGGGAATCAGCCCCAGCATTTT.

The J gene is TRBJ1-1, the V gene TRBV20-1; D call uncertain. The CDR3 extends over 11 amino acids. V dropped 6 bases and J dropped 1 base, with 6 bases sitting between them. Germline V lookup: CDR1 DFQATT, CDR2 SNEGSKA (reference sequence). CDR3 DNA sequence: TGCAGTGCCGACAAGAACACTGAAGCTTTCTTT. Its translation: CSADKNTEAFF.